Shown below are 18 T cell receptor beta chains from a single sample sequenced in a study of cytomegalovirus exposure and HLA in healthy donors. PCR employed 60 Vbeta and 13 Jbeta primers. Sequencing used immunoSEQ multiplex PCR; TCRdb keeps in-frame clones, though not all of them. The table lists 200,000 to 250,000 clones, roughly 84% of them singletons, with 1% to 1.5% in the top ten. Sequencing input: PBMCs. These receptors all come from a human donor in good health.

V gene TRBV18 combines with J gene TRBJ2-1, with 7 bases identical to TRBD1. The CDR3 covers 13 residues. Germline CDR1 KGHSH, CDR2 LQKENI. V was pared by 5 bases and J by 5 bases, with 3 bases of the junction left unmatched. CDR3 amino acids: CASSSGTDNEQFF. DNA of the CDR3: TGTGCCAGCTCATCCGGGACAGACAATGAGCAGTTCTTC.

This clone was picked up one time. The chain employs TRBV27 and TRBJ2-1; D perhaps matches TRBD2 (5 bases). The CDR3 has 15 amino acids. V was pared by 4 bases and J by 0 bases, with 10 bases between. The V gene's germline CDR1 is MNHEY and CDR2 SMNVEV (reference sequence). The CDR3 DNA sequence: TGTGCCAGCAGTTCGACTGGGAGCTCCTACAATGAGCAGTTCTTC. It translates to CASSSTGSSYNEQFF.

In DNA form, the CDR3 reads TGTGCCAGCAGCTTAACCCCCGCGGGGGGAACTAATGAGCAGTTCTTC. Protein product: CASSLTPAGGTNEQFF. This chain connects TRBV7-3 to TRBJ2-1, with 8 bases that match TRBD2. Germline V gene data show CDR1 as SGHTA and CDR2 as FQGTGA. There are 16 residues in the CDR3. V shed 0 bases and J 7 bases; nucleotides not matched to a gene: 8.

The chain recombines TRBV9 with TRBJ2-3; tentatively, D is TRBD2 (6 bases). This CDR3 has 15 residues. V was clipped by 4 bases and J by 4 bases, with 16 bases between them. Germline V CDR1 and CDR2: SGDLS, YYNGEE. CDR3 nucleotide sequence: TGTGCCAGCAGCCCCTGGGAGGTGGTCGCAGATACGCAGTATTTT. Its translation is CASSPWEVVADTQYF.

This rearrangement joins TRBV30 to TRBJ1-3; TRBD1 matches at 9 bases. CDR1 and CDR2 from the germline V gene are GTSNPN and SVGIG (reference sequence). The J segment lost 5 bases and the V segment lost 2 bases, leaving 7 bases of the junction unmatched. The CDR3 loop spans 15 amino acids. This CDR3 reads CAWSPGTGNRNTIYF. As DNA, the CDR3 is TGTGCCTGGAGTCCCGGGACAGGGAACAGAAACACCATATATTTT.

The chain couples TRBV5-1 to TRBJ1-2; 7 bases map to TRBD1. CDR1 is SGHRS, CDR2 YFSETQ, per germline. This CDR3 is built from 13 residues. Germline trimming cut 5 bases from V and 4 bases from J; bases unmatched to any gene: 5. The CDR3 DNA reads TGCGCCAGCAGTACAGGGGAGACCTATGGCTACACCTTC. This encodes CASSTGETYGYTF.

The chain links TRBV5-4 to TRBJ2-2; 11 positions agree with TRBD1. The CDR3 is 18 residues long. V shed 4 bases, J shed 4 bases, and the junction held 12 bases outside the gene matches. Germline loops: CDR1 SGHNT, CDR2 YYREEE (reference sequence). In DNA, the CDR3 is TGTGCCAGCAGCCGCCCGAACGGACAGGGGGCTAGCACCGGGGAGCTGTTTTTT. The encoded protein is CASSRPNGQGASTGELFF.

V gene TRBV15 combines with J gene TRBJ1-2; D is ambiguous. V was shortened by 1 base and J by 2 bases, with 11 bases between the two germline ends. Per the germline V gene, CDR1 is LNHNV and CDR2 is YYDKDF (reference sequence). The CDR3 has 15 amino acids. CDR3 protein: CATSRGRVRNYGYTF. CDR3 bases: TGTGCCACCAGCAGAGGCCGTGTCAGAAACTATGGCTACACCTTC. Based on the CDR3 plus reference TRBV15 and TRBJ1-2, the full variable domain is DAMVIQNPRYQVTQFGKPVTLSCSQTLNHNVMYWYQQKSSQAPKLLFHYYDKDFNNEADTPDNFQSRRPNTSFCFLDIRSPGLGDTAMYLCATSRGRVRNYGYTFGSGTRLTVV.

The chain has TRBV19 and TRBJ1-2; D gene uncertain. The germline V and J ends were trimmed by 2 bases and 3 bases, with 7 bases remaining between them. The germline CDR1 and CDR2 sequences are LNHDA and SQIVND (reference sequence). CDR3 length: 13 residues. CDR3 sequence reads: CASSIWQDYGYTF. CDR3 coding DNA: TGTGCCAGTAGTATATGGCAGGACTATGGCTACACCTTC.

The chain combines TRBV19 with TRBJ2-7; D gene ambiguous. The CDR3 covers 13 residues. V gave up 7 bases and J gave up 6 bases, with 16 bases separating them. The germline V gene has CDR1 LNHDA and CDR2 SQIVND (reference sequence). The DNA for the CDR3 is TGTGCCAGTAATTCAGGCTACCCCGGCGAGCAGTACTTC. The encoded protein is CASNSGYPGEQYF.

The chain couples TRBV18 to TRBJ2-1; 9 bases match TRBD1. The CDR3 totals 15 residues. The V gene end was trimmed by 6 bases and the J gene end by 6 bases; junction bases not matched to a gene: 9. CDR1 is KGHSH, CDR2 LQKENI, per germline. The CDR3 sequence is CASSTLEGQGNEQFF. CDR3 nucleotides: TGTGCCAGCTCCACCCTGGAGGGACAGGGCAATGAGCAGTTCTTC.

The V gene is TRBV19, the J gene TRBJ2-1; D might be TRBD1 (5 bases). The CDR3 covers 14 residues. CDR1 and CDR2 (germline): LNHDA, SQIVND (reference sequence). Trimming removed 6 bases from V and 9 bases from J, with 18 bases in between. In DNA form, the CDR3 reads TGTGCCAGTAGCTTCACAGCCAGTACAGGTGAGCAGTTCTTC. It encodes CASSFTASTGEQFF.

This rearrangement joins TRBV7-2 to TRBJ1-4, with D perhaps TRBD1 (5 bases). Germline V gene lookup returns CDR1 SGHTA and CDR2 FQGNSA. CDR3 length equals 14 residues. The V end lost 5 bases, the J end lost 7 bases, and 14 bases lay between the germline ends. The CDR3 protein is CASSQQGVSEKLFF. The DNA for the CDR3 is TGTGCCAGCAGCCAGCAGGGTGTTAGTGAAAAACTGTTTTTT.

The chain combines TRBV6-5 with TRBJ2-5; D is uncertain. The length of the CDR3 is 12 residues. Trimming took off 5 bases at V and 1 base at J, with 5 bases between the two ends. Germline V gene lookup returns CDR1 MNHEY and CDR2 SVGAGI. The CDR3 here is CASSNSQETQYF. Here the CDR3 DNA reads TGTGCCAGCAGTAATAGCCAAGAGACCCAGTACTTC.

This chain links TRBV7-3 with TRBJ2-2; 8 nucleotides align to TRBD2. This CDR3 comprises 15 residues. The J segment lost 5 bases and the V segment lost 2 bases, leaving 4 bases of the junction unmatched. Looked up from germline, CDR1 is SGHTA and CDR2 is FQGTGA. CDR3 nucleotide sequence: TGTGCCAGCAGCTTATACCAGCGGGAGACCGGGGAGCTGTTTTTT. Encoded protein: CASSLYQRETGELFF.

The chain joins TRBV12-5 to TRBJ2-3; a weak D match, TRBD2 (6 bases). V was clipped by 0 bases and J by 4 bases, with 23 bases between them. The length of the CDR3 is 19 residues. The germline CDR1 and CDR2 sequences are LGHNT and FRNRAP. CDR3 in DNA: TGTGCTAGTGGTTTGGTACCGGGCCTCCCAGGAACGGGGGCAGATACGCAGTATTTT. Its translation: CASGLVPGLPGTGADTQYF.

The V call is TRBV7-9, the J call TRBJ2-4; D perhaps matches TRBD1 (6 bases). The ends were cut back, 5 bases at V and 3 bases at J, with 14 bases in the middle. CDR3 size: 15 residues. CDR1 SEHNR and CDR2 FQNEAQ come from the germline V gene (reference sequence). CDR3 sequence reads: CASSDTKGDKNIQYF. The CDR3, as DNA: TGTGCCAGCAGCGACACCAAGGGGGACAAAAACATTCAGTACTTC.

V is TRBV13 and J is TRBJ2-7, with 8 bases aligning to TRBD2. Germline V lookup: CDR1 PRHDT, CDR2 FYEKMQ (reference sequence). The ends lost 1 base at V and 4 bases at J; junction bases unmatched: 3. CDR3 length: 14 amino acids. The CDR3 loop reads CASSLAGGGYEQYF. The CDR3 nucleotides are TGTGCCAGCAGCTTAGCGGGAGGGGGGTACGAGCAGTACTTC.